The 14 T cell receptor beta chains presented below share a single source sample, sequenced in a study of CD8 T cells in Susac syndrome. RNA totalling roughly 0.45 to 1 ug underwent reverse transcription with random hexamers. TCRdb passed the immunoSEQ multiplex PCR reads through MiXCR, listing each CDR3 protein once. The data contain some 180,000 distinct CDR3 sequences, about 91% of them singletons. What was sequenced was CD4+ T cells from PBMCs. The receptor source for this set is a human donor with Susac syndrome.

Only a few counts were recorded for this clonotype. The genes are TRBV19 and TRBJ1-5; D possibly corresponds to TRBD1 (5 bases). This CDR3 contains 12 residues. Germline V lookup: CDR1 LNHDA, CDR2 SQIVND (reference sequence). V was trimmed by 4 bases and J by 4 bases, leaving 5 bases between them. CDR3 nucleotides: TGTGCCAGTAGTACAGGGAATCAGCCCCAGCATTTT. It codes for CASSTGNQPQHF.

The V and J genes are TRBV6-5 and TRBJ2-7; 8 bases line up with TRBD1. Germline CDR1 is MNHEY and CDR2 is SVGAGI. V trimming: 0 bases; J trimming: 1 base; junction bases outside the gene matches: 5. This CDR3 has 16 amino acids. The CDR3 loop is CASSYSTGVQSYEQYF. DNA of the CDR3: TGTGCCAGCAGTTACTCGACAGGGGTCCAGTCCTACGAGCAGTACTTC.

This chain joins TRBV9 and TRBJ2-2, with D tentatively TRBD2 (7 bases). Looked up from germline, CDR1 is SGDLS and CDR2 is YYNGEE. Trimming stripped 4 bases from V and 5 bases from J, with 18 bases between. CDR3 length: 16 amino acids. The CDR3 loop reads CASSPRGRASTGELFF. The CDR3 DNA is TGTGCCAGCAGCCCAAGGGGGAGGGCCTCAACCGGGGAGCTGTTTTTT.

J is TRBJ2-1 and V is TRBV6-1, with 8 positions matching TRBD2. The germline V gene encodes CDR1 MNHNS and CDR2 SASEGT. V shed 3 bases and J 0 bases; nucleotides not matched to a gene: 7. The CDR3 is 17 residues long. CDR3 sequence reads: CASSDPTGGSSYNEQFF. CDR3 DNA: TGTGCCAGCAGTGACCCCACGGGAGGGAGCTCCTACAATGAGCAGTTCTTC.

The chain couples TRBV3-1 to TRBJ1-3, with D unresolved. The CDR3 totals 15 residues. CDR1 and CDR2 (germline): LGHDT, YNNKEL (reference sequence). Trimming removed 3 bases from V and 2 bases from J, with 11 bases in between. CDR3 in DNA: TGTGCCAGCAGCCAGGGGTCCGGGACTGGAAACACCATATATTTT. Translation: CASSQGSGTGNTIYF.

This sequence joins TRBV30 and TRBJ2-7; 7 bases fit TRBD1. The CDR3 is made up of 14 amino acids. Germline trimming cut 3 bases from V and 4 bases from J; bases unmatched to any gene: 9. Per the germline V gene, CDR1 is GTSNPN and CDR2 is SVGIG (reference sequence). CDR3 residues: CAWSVGLRGYEQYF. The CDR3 region has the DNA TGTGCCTGGAGCGTAGGGCTCAGGGGGTACGAGCAGTACTTC.

The rearrangement links TRBV5-1 to TRBJ2-2; maybe TRBD1 (6 bases). The CDR3 runs to 15 residues. V dropped 0 bases and J dropped 3 bases, with 9 bases sitting between them. In germline, CDR1 is SGHRS, CDR2 YFSETQ. In DNA form, the CDR3 reads TGCGCCAGCAGCTTGGAGACAGGCCACACCGGGGAGCTGTTTTTT. Translated, it gives CASSLETGHTGELFF.

With regard to this clonotype: Sequence at one end of the junction differs from germline and may be a read error. The chain employs TRBV28 and TRBJ2-7, with unresolved D. CDR1 MDHEN and CDR2 SYDVKM come from the germline V gene. The CDR3 length is 12 residues. CDR3: CASSLDLRRILF. As DNA, the CDR3 is TGTGCCAGCAGTTTGGACCTCAGGAGAATCCTTTTC.

V gene TRBV6-1 combines with J gene TRBJ2-3; 9 bases fit TRBD2. Unmatched junction bases numbered 7, after V lost 10 bases and J lost 2 bases. This CDR3 region has 14 residues. CDR1 is MNHNS and CDR2 is SASEGT in the germline V gene. CDR3 sequence (DNA): TGTGCCACCGAGCGGGGGGCAACCACAGATACGCAGTATTTT. The encoded protein is CATERGATTDTQYF.

V and J are TRBV7-9 and TRBJ2-7, with TRBD2 matching over 7 bases. Germline CDR1 SEHNR, CDR2 FQNEAQ (reference sequence). The CDR3 runs 14 residues. Unmatched junction bases numbered 7, after V lost 5 bases and J lost 3 bases. As DNA, the CDR3 is TGTGCCAGCAGCCCCAGGCGGGGGAACTACGAGCAGTACTTC. Protein product: CASSPRRGNYEQYF.

This clonotype was observed a few times. This chain links TRBV30 with TRBJ2-3, with no clear D. The CDR3 extends over 11 amino acids. Germline V gene data show CDR1 as GTSNPN and CDR2 as SVGIG (reference sequence). Trimming took 1 base from V and 4 from J, leaving 3 bases between them. CDR3 protein: CAWSGADTQYF. CDR3 in DNA: TGTGCCTGGAGTGGAGCAGATACGCAGTATTTT. Full variable domain (missing parts from reference TRBV30 and TRBJ2-3): SQTIHQWPATLVQPVGSPLSLECTVEGTSNPNLYWYRQAAGRGLQLLFYSVGIGQISSEVPQNLSASRPQDRQFILSSKKLLLSDSGFYLCAWSGADTQYFGPGTRLTVL.

The J gene is TRBJ2-7, the V gene TRBV20-1; TRBD2 aligns across 13 bases. This CDR3 contains 14 residues. CDR1 is DFQATT and CDR2 is SNEGSKA in the germline V gene (reference sequence). V lost 6 bases to trimming and J lost 6 bases; unmatched junction nucleotides: 8. The CDR3 DNA reads TGCAGTGCGAAAGGACTAGCGGGGGCCTTCGAGCAGTACTTC. Residues: CSAKGLAGAFEQYF.

The chain joins TRBV20-1 to TRBJ2-1, with TRBD2 identical over 9 bases. There are 14 residues in the CDR3. The V segment lost 6 bases and the J segment 3 bases; nucleotides outside the gene matches: 6. The germline V gene encodes CDR1 DFQATT and CDR2 SNEGSKA (reference sequence). CDR3 bases: TGCAGTGCGGAAAAAGCGGGGGGCTACAATGAGCAGTTCTTC. Amino acid sequence: CSAEKAGGYNEQFF.

V and J are TRBV5-1 and TRBJ2-2, with D possibly being TRBD2 (5 bases). Trimming took 4 bases from V and 0 from J, leaving 10 bases between them. This CDR3 is built from 15 residues. CDR1 and CDR2 (germline): SGHRS, YFSETQ. The CDR3 sequence is CASSPGFANTGELFF. CDR3 nucleotide sequence: TGCGCCAGCAGCCCGGGGTTCGCGAACACCGGGGAGCTGTTTTTT.